Presented here are 17 T cell receptor beta chains from one specimen sequenced in a study of identifying expanded T cells in peripheral blood. Data came from immunoSEQ multiplex PCR; TCRdb stores just in-frame clones and leaves some out. The data show 60,000 to 70,000 clones, around 81% seen once. Sequenced sample: blood. These TCRs come from a person aged 18 to 70 in good health.

V is TRBV7-2 and J is TRBJ2-6, with 7 positions matching TRBD2. Looked up from germline, CDR1 is SGHTA and CDR2 is FQGNSA. V was pared by 2 bases and J by 0 bases, with 4 bases of the junction left unmatched. This CDR3 spans 17 amino acids. CDR3 nucleotide sequence: TGTGCCAGCAGCTTACGAGCGGGGTCCTCTGGGGCCAACGTCCTGACTTTC. Translated: CASSLRAGSSGANVLTF. Full variable domain (remainder filled in from reference TRBV7-2 and TRBJ2-6): GAGVSQSPSNKVTEKGKDVELRCDPISGHTALYWYRQSLGQGLEFLIYFQGNSAPDKSGLPSDRFSAERTGGSVSTLTIQRTQQEDSAVYLCASSLRAGSSGANVLTFGAGSRLTVL.

This chain joins TRBV4-2 and TRBJ1-1; possibly TRBD1 for D (5 bases). This CDR3 comprises 17 residues. In germline, CDR1 is LGHNA, CDR2 YNFKEQ. V lost 0 bases, J lost 1 base, and 15 bases lay in between. CDR3 bases: TGTGCCAGCAGCCAAGATTCCCATTTGGGGGGGAACACTGAAGCTTTCTTT. Protein sequence: CASSQDSHLGGNTEAFF.

In DNA, the CDR3 is TGTGCCAGCAGCGTATTGGGCGGGGGGACAGGGAGCTCCTACAATGAGCAGTTCTTC. Translating gives CASSVLGGGTGSSYNEQFF. The chain joins TRBV9 to TRBJ2-1; tentative D call: TRBD1 (9 bases). CDR3 size: 19 residues. Germline V gene sequence: CDR1 SGDLS, CDR2 YYNGEE. V lost 1 base, J lost 0 bases, and 20 bases lay in between.

The chain uses TRBV6-5 and TRBJ1-2; D is unclear. The germline V gene encodes CDR1 MNHEY and CDR2 SVGAGI. The CDR3 covers 16 residues. V lost 0 bases to trimming and J lost 3 bases, with 14 bases between them. CDR3 nucleotide sequence: TGTGCCAGCAGTTACTCGGGAGGGAAAGGATACTATGGCTACACCTTC. Encoded protein: CASSYSGGKGYYGYTF.

This clone turned up a few times. The chain links TRBV27 to TRBJ1-5; no reliable D call. The CDR3 covers 15 residues. Trimming took 0 bases from V and 4 from J, leaving 10 bases between them. Germline V gene lookup returns CDR1 MNHEY and CDR2 SMNVEV (reference sequence). CDR3 sequence (DNA): TGTGCCAGCAGTTTATCGACGCTTCCTAATCAGCCCCAGCATTTT. Protein sequence: CASSLSTLPNQPQHF.

The chain carries TRBV18 and TRBJ1-4; D uncertain. Germline values: CDR1 KGHSH, CDR2 LQKENI. Trimming pared 4 bases from V and 11 bases from J, leaving 20 bases between. The CDR3 covers 15 residues. The CDR3 here is CASSQQDTTLGKLFF. The CDR3 DNA sequence: TGTGCCAGCTCACAACAAGACACGACCCTTGGCAAACTGTTTTTT.

V is TRBV4-3 and J is TRBJ2-7, with a possible D match to TRBD2 (5 bases). The germline V gene encodes CDR1 LGHNA and CDR2 YSLEER. V was clipped by 4 bases and J by 7 bases, with 17 bases between them. The CDR3 loop spans 14 amino acids. This CDR3 is CASSPWTSSSEQYF. For the CDR3, the DNA is TGCGCCAGCAGCCCTTGGACTTCTAGCTCGGAGCAGTACTTC.

V and J are TRBV7-8 and TRBJ2-3; TRBD2 aligns across 8 bases. CDR3 size: 15 residues. Germline V gives CDR1 SGHVS, CDR2 FQNEAQ. V was pared by 4 bases and J by 3 bases, with 6 bases of the junction left unmatched. CDR3 coding DNA: TGTGCCAGCAGCTCAGCATCGGGGGGGACAGATACGCAGTATTTT. Translating gives CASSSASGGTDTQYF.

The chain joins TRBV7-9 to TRBJ2-7; TRBD2 agrees at 8 bases. Trimming cost V 5 bases and J 6 bases; bases outside gene matches: 18. The CDR3 contains 17 residues. The germline gives CDR1 SEHNR, CDR2 FQNEAQ (reference sequence). CDR3 sequence (DNA): TGTGCCAGCAGCCGGGGGGGATCTAGCGGTAACCCTTCCGAGCAGTACTTC. As protein: CASSRGGSSGNPSEQYF.

This chain joins TRBV29-1 and TRBJ2-3; 10 positions match TRBD2. The CDR3 is 15 residues long. Trimming cost V 0 bases and J 6 bases; bases outside gene matches: 6. Per the germline V gene, CDR1 is SQVTM and CDR2 is ANQGSEA. CDR3 DNA: TGCAGCGTTGAAGACCTAGCGGGGGATGGCGATACGCAGTATTTT. Translation gives CSVEDLAGDGDTQYF.

This clone was counted a few times. J is TRBJ1-2 and V is TRBV20-1; D is undetermined. Trimming pared 2 bases from V and 4 bases from J, leaving 5 bases between. The CDR3 contains 11 residues. In germline, CDR1 is DFQATT, CDR2 SNEGSKA (reference sequence). CDR3 sequence reads: CSARSGYGYTF. The CDR3 bases are TGCAGTGCTAGATCAGGCTATGGCTACACCTTC.

In nucleotides, the CDR3 is TGTGCCACCCAACTTGGGTCACGGACGCAGTATTTT. This encodes CATQLGSRTQYF. This chain connects TRBV28 to TRBJ2-3; D unclear. V dropped 10 bases and J dropped 9 bases, with 17 bases sitting between them. The CDR3 consists of 12 residues. Germline CDR1 reads MDHEN; CDR2 reads SYDVKM.

This clone has more than one count but fewer than ten. The chain recombines TRBV6-1 with TRBJ1-4, with a possible D match to TRBD1 (6 bases). CDR3 size: 13 residues. The V end was cut by 8 bases, the J end by 4 bases, with 11 bases between. The germline V gene has CDR1 MNHNS and CDR2 SASEGT. CDR3 in amino acids: CASQGQLNEKLFF. CDR3 bases: TGTGCCAGCCAAGGACAGCTTAATGAAAAACTGTTTTTT.

The chain links TRBV18 to TRBJ2-5; 8 nucleotides match TRBD2. The J call may be incorrect, as the DNA end agrees better with TRBJ2-7. The CDR3 runs 14 residues. The germline CDR1 and CDR2 sequences are KGHSH and LQKENI. In DNA form, the CDR3 reads TGTGCCAGCTCCCCGGGACTAGTCTCCTACGAGCAGTACTTC. Amino acids: CASSPGLVSYEQYF.

The chain employs TRBV11-2 and TRBJ2-5; no firm D call. CDR1 and CDR2 from the germline V gene are SGHAT and FQNNGV. Trimming stripped 3 bases from V and 2 bases from J, with 7 bases between. CDR3 size: 13 residues. The CDR3: CASSLGWQETQYF. The CDR3 region has the DNA TGTGCCAGCAGCTTGGGGTGGCAAGAGACCCAGTACTTC. Full variable domain (outside the CDR3, taken from reference TRBV11-2 and TRBJ2-5): EAGVAQSPRYKIIEKRQSVAFWCNPISGHATLYWYQQILGQGPKLLIQFQNNGVVDDSQLPKDRFSAERLKGVDSTLKIQPAKLEDSAVYLCASSLGWQETQYFGPGTRLLVL.

This chain joins TRBV2 and TRBJ1-1; 7 bases agree with TRBD1. Germline CDR1 reads SNHLY; CDR2 reads FYNNEI. The CDR3 sequence is 15 residues long. With 7 bases clipped from V and 1 base from J, the junction kept 9 bases outside the gene matches. The CDR3 spells CASTPTGQRNTEAFF. The CDR3 DNA reads TGTGCCAGCACGCCGACGGGACAGAGGAACACTGAAGCTTTCTTT. The variable domain in full, with the rest retrieved from reference TRBV2 and TRBJ1-1, is EPEVTQTPSHQVTQMGQEVILRCVPISNHLYFYWYRQILGQKVEFLVSFYNNEISEKSEIFDDQFSVERPDGSNFTLKIRSTKLEDSAMYFCASTPTGQRNTEAFFGQGTRLTVV.

The chain joins TRBV7-9 to TRBJ1-2; a possible D gene is TRBD1 (6 bases). Germline assignment: CDR1 SEHNR and CDR2 FQNEAQ (reference sequence). The germline V and J ends were trimmed by 3 bases and 5 bases, with 19 bases remaining between them. The CDR3 is 16 residues long. Here the CDR3 reads CASSLGGNHRRYGYTF. CDR3 bases: TGTGCCAGCAGCTTGGGGGGCAACCACCGGCGATATGGCTACACCTTC.